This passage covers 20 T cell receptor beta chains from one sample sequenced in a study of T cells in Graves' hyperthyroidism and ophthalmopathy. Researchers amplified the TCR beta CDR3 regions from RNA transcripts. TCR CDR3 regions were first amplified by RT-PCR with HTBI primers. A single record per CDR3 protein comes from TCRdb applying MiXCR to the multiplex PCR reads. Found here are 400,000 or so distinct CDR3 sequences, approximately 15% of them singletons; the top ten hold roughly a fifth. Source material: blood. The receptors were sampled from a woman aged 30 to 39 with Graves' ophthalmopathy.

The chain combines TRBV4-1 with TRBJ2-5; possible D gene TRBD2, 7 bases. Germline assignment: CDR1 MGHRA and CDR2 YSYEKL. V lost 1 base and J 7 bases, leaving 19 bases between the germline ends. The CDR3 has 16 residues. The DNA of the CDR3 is TGCGCCAGCAGCCAAGGGATCTGGGGGGGGGCGGGGACCCAGTACTTC. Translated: CASSQGIWGGAGTQYF.

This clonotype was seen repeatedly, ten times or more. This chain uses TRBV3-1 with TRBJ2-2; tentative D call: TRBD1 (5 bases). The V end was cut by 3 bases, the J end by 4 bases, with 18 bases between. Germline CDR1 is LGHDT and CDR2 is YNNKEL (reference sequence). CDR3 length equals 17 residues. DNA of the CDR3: TGTGCCAGCAGCCACGGAAGATTCAGGGATGTCACCGGGGAGCTGTTTTTT. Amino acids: CASSHGRFRDVTGELFF. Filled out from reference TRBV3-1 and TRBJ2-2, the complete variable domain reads DTAVSQTPKYLVTQMGNDKSIKCEQNLGHDTMYWYKQDSKKFLKIMFSYNNKELIINETVPNRFSPKSPDKAHLNLHINSLELGDSAVYFCASSHGRFRDVTGELFFGEGSRLTVL.

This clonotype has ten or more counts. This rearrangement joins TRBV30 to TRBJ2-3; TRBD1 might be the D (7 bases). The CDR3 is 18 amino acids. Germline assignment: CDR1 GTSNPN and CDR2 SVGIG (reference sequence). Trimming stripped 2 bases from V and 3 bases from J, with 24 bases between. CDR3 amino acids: CAWSTKEGQTLVTDTQYF. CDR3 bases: TGTGCCTGGAGTACGAAGGAGGGACAGACCCTCGTAACAGATACGCAGTATTTT.

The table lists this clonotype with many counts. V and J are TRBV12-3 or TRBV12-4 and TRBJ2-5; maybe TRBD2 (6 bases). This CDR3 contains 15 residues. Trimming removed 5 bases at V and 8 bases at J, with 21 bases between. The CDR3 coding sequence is TGTGCCAGCAGTCAGGACGGGACTTACGCGGAAACCCAGTACTTC. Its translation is CASSQDGTYAETQYF.

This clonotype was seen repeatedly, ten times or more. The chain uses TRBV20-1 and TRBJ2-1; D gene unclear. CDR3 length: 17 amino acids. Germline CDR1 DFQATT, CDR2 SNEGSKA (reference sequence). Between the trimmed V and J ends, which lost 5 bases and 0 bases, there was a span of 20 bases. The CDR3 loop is CSAVSGPDSASYNEQFF. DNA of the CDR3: TGCAGTGCTGTGTCAGGCCCCGATTCCGCCTCCTACAATGAGCAGTTCTTC.

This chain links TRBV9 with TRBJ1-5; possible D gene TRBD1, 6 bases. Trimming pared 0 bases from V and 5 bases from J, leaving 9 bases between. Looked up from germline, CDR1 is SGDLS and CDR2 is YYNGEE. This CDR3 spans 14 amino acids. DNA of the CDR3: TGTGCCAGCAGCGTAGGACAGGCGGATCAGCCCCAGCATTTT. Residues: CASSVGQADQPQHF.

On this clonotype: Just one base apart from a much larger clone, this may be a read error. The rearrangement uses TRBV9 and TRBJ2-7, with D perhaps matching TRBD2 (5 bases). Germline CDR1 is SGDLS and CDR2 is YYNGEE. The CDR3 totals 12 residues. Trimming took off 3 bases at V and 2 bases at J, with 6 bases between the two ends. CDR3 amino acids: CASSGGAYEQYF. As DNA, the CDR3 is TGTGCCAGCAGCGGGGGAGCCTACGAGCAGTACTTC.

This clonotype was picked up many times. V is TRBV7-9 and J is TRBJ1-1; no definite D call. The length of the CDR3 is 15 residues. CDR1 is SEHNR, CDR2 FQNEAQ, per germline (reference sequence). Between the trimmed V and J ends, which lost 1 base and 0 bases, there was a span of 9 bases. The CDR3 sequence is CASSLGKLMNTEAFF. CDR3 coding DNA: TGTGCCAGCAGCTTAGGGAAGCTAATGAACACTGAAGCTTTCTTT.

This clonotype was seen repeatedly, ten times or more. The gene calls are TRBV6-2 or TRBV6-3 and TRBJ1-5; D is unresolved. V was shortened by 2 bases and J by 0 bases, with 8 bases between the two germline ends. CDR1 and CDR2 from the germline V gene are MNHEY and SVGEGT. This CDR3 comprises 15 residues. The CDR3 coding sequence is TGTGCCAGCAGTTACGCAGACGGTAGCAATCAGCCCCAGCATTTT. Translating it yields CASSYADGSNQPQHF.

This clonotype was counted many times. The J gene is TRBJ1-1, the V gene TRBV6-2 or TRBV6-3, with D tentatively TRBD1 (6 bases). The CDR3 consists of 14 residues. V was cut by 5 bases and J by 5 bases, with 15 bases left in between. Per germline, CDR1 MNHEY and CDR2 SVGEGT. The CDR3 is CASSAGRGYTEAFF. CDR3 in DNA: TGTGCCAGCAGTGCCGGCAGGGGTTATACTGAAGCTTTCTTT.

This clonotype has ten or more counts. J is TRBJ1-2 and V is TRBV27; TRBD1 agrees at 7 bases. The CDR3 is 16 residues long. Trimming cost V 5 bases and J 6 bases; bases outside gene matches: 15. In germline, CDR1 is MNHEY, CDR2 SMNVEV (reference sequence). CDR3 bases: TGTGCCAGCAGTCCCCGCCCGACAGGGCTTAGAGATGGCTACACCTTC. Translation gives CASSPRPTGLRDGYTF.

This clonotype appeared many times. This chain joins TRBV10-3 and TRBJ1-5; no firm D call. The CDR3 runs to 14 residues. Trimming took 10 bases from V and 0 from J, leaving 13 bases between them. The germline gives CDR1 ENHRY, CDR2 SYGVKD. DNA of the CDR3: TGTGCCACCGCACTCAGTGATAGCAATCAGCCCCAGCATTTT. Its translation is CATALSDSNQPQHF.

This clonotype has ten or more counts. CDR3 nucleotide sequence: TGCAGCGTTGCCAGGGGCGACGGGTACACTGAAGCTTTCTTT. It yields the protein CSVARGDGYTEAFF. The chain combines TRBV29-1 with TRBJ1-1; tentatively, D is TRBD1 (6 bases). CDR1 is SQVTM, CDR2 ANQGSEA, per germline. V was trimmed by 4 bases and J by 3 bases, leaving 15 bases between them. This CDR3 has 14 residues.

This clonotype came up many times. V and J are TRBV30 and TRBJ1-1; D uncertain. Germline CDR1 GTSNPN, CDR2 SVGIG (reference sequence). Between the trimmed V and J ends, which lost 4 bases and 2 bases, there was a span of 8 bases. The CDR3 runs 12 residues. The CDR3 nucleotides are TGTGCCTGGAAAACAGATAACACTGAAGCTTTCTTT. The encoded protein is CAWKTDNTEAFF. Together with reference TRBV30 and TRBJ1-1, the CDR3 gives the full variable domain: SQTIHQWPATLVQPVGSPLSLECTVEGTSNPNLYWYRQAAGRGLQLLFYSVGIGQISSEVPQNLSASRPQDRQFILSSKKLLLSDSGFYLCAWKTDNTEAFFGQGTRLTVV.

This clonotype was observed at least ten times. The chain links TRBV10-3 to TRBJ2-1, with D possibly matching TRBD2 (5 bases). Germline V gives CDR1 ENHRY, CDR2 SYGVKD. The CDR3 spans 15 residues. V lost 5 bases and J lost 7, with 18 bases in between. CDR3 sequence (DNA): TGTGCCATCAGTCCCCGATCCGGGGAGAGTAATGAGCAGTTCTTC. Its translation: CAISPRSGESNEQFF.

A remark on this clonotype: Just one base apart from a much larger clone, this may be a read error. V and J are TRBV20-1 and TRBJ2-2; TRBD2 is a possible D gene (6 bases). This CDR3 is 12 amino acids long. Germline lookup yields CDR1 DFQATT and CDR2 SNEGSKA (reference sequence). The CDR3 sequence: CSASRDIGGLFF. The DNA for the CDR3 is TGCAGTGCTAGTCGCGATATCGGGGGGCTGTTTTTT.

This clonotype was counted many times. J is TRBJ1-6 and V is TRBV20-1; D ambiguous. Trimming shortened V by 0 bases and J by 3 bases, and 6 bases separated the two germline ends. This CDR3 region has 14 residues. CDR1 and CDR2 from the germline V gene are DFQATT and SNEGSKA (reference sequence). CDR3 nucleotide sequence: TGCAGTGCTAGAGAAGGGTTCTATAATTCACCCCTCCACTTT. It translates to CSAREGFYNSPLHF.

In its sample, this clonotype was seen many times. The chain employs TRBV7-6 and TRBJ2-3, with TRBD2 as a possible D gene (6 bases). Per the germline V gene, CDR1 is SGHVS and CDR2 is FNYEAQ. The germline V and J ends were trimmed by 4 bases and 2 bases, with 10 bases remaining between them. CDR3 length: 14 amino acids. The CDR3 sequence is CASSSRTITDTQYF. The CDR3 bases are TGTGCCAGCAGCTCCAGGACTATCACAGATACGCAGTATTTT.

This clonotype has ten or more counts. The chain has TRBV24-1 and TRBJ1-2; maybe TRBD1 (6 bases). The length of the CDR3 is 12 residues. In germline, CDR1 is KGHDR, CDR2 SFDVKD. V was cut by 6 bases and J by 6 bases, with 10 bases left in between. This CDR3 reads CATSLTGHGYTF. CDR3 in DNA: TGTGCCACCAGTCTTACAGGGCATGGCTACACCTTC.

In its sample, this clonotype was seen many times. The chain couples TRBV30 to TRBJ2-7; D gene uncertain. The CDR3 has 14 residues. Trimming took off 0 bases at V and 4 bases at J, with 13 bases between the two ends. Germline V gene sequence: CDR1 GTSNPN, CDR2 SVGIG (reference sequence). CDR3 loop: CAWSVSIGPYEQYF. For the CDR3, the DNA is TGTGCCTGGAGTGTAAGCATAGGACCTTACGAGCAGTACTTC.